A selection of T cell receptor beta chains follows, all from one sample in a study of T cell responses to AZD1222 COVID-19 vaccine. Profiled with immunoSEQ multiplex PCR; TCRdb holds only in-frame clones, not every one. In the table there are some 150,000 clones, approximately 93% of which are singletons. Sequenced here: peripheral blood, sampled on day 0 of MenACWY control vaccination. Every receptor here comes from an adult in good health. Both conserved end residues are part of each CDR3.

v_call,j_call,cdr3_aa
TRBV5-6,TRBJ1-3,CASSSFGFSGNTIYF
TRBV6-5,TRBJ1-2,CASRRSSSPNYGYTF
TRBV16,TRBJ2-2,CASSLKTSVHGELFF
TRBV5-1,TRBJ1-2,CASSQQGFNYGYTF
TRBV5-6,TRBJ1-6,CASSSWILQTGNSPLHF
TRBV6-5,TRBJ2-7,CASSQRDRASYEQYF
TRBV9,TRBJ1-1,CASSVEGFGEAFF
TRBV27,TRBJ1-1,CASRGQGGTEAFF
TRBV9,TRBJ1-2,CASSGRQGALGQYGYTF
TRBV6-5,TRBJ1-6,CASSYSTGQTNSPLHF
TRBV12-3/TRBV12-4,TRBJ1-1,CASRVYTEAFF
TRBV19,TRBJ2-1,CASSPSGGSYNEQFF
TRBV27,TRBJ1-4,CASGLKRGLPNEKLFF
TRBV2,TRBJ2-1,CASSEFYNEQFF
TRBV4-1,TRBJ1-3,CASSQAIPPAGNTIYF
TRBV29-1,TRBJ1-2,CSVRTGVGYGYTF
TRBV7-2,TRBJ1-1,CASSLDRTKAEAFF
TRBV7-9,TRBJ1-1,CASSFPDMNTEAFF
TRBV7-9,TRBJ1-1,CASSSGIVQAFF
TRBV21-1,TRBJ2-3,CASSSPMGCTDTQYF
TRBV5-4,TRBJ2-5,CASSWSSGWSRETQYF
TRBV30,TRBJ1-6,CAWSKGGGGSPLHF
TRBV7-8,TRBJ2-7,CATAPRRRAYEQYF
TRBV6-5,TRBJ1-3,CASSYDSGNSGNTIYF
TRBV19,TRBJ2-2,CASSNSRTGELFF